The 8 T cell receptor beta chains presented below share a single source sample, sequenced in a study of CD8 T cells in ankylosing spondylitis. In TCRdb, the 5' RACE reads were re-called with MiXCR into one record per CDR3 protein. Among 200,000 to 250,000 distinct CDR3 sequences listed, roughly a tenth were seen once. The sample taken for sequencing was blood, either unsorted or a sorted T cell fraction (not recorded which). The receptor set was obtained from a male donor with ankylosing spondylitis or in good health (not recorded which).

This clonotype was detected ten times or more. The chain is built from TRBV24-1 and TRBJ1-2; D is undetermined. V was trimmed by 3 bases and J by 4 bases, leaving 5 bases between them. The germline V gene encodes CDR1 KGHDR and CDR2 SFDVKD. The length of the CDR3 is 12 residues. As DNA, the CDR3 is TGTGCCACCAGTGATAACAGCTATGGCTACACCTTC. This codes for CATSDNSYGYTF.

This clonotype has ten or more counts. J is TRBJ2-1 and V is TRBV3-1, with 9 bases fitting TRBD2. The length of the CDR3 is 15 residues. V lost 1 base and J lost 6; bases outside the gene matches: 4. CDR1 LGHDT and CDR2 YNNKEL come from the germline V gene (reference sequence). CDR3 in amino acids: CASSQASGVFNEQFF. The CDR3 bases are TGTGCCAGCAGCCAAGCTAGCGGGGTGTTCAATGAGCAGTTCTTC.

This clonotype has only one observation. The chain is built from TRBV3-1 and TRBJ1-1; 7 positions agree with TRBD1. Germline trimming cut 1 base from V and 5 bases from J; bases unmatched to any gene: 7. The CDR3 consists of 15 residues. Looked up from germline, CDR1 is LGHDT and CDR2 is YNNKEL (reference sequence). The CDR3 DNA follows: TGTGCCAGCAGCCAAGGAAACAGGGGCGGAACTGAAGCTTTCTTT. Residues: CASSQGNRGGTEAFF.

The chain combines TRBV19 with TRBJ1-5; D call uncertain. Germline V CDR1 and CDR2: LNHDA, SQIVND (reference sequence). This CDR3 region has 14 residues. With 2 bases removed from V and 7 bases from J, the gap between germline ends came to 12 bases. This CDR3 is CASSIQALGQPQHF. CDR3 coding DNA: TGTGCCAGTAGTATACAGGCCCTGGGGCAGCCCCAGCATTTT.

This clonotype was recorded many times. The chain uses TRBV7-8 and TRBJ2-7, with no clear D. Per the germline V gene, CDR1 is SGHVS and CDR2 is FQNEAQ. The CDR3 extends over 13 amino acids. V was trimmed by 5 bases and J by 3 bases, leaving 11 bases between them. The CDR3 DNA follows: TGTGCCAGCAGCCAAAGTTCTTTCTACGAGCAGTACTTC. Encoded protein: CASSQSSFYEQYF. Together with reference TRBV7-8 and TRBJ2-7, the CDR3 gives the full variable domain: GAGVSQSPRYKVAKRGQDVALRCDPISGHVSLFWYQQALGQGPEFLTYFQNEAQLDKSGLPSDRFFAERPEGSVSTLKIQRTQQEDSAVYLCASSQSSFYEQYFGPGTRLTVT.

This clonotype was seen at least ten times. The V gene is TRBV10-3, the J gene TRBJ2-5, with 7 bases lining up with TRBD2. Germline V gene data show CDR1 as ENHRY and CDR2 as SYGVKD. V dropped 3 bases and J dropped 4; count of bases not matched to a gene: 8. This CDR3 is 15 amino acids long. CDR3 residues: CAISDGLGQGETQYF. The CDR3, as DNA: TGTGCCATCAGTGACGGACTAGGCCAGGGAGAGACCCAGTACTTC.

This rearrangement joins TRBV14 to TRBJ2-5; D unclear. The V gene's germline CDR1 is SGHDN and CDR2 FVKESK. This CDR3 comprises 14 residues. The germline V and J ends were trimmed by 6 bases and 5 bases, with 16 bases remaining between them. The CDR3 DNA reads TGTGCCAGCAGTATACAGTCCTTTGTGGAGACCCAGTACTTC. Amino acids: CASSIQSFVETQYF.

This clonotype was seen repeatedly, ten times or more. The chain links TRBV5-1 to TRBJ1-5, with TRBD1 as a possible D gene (5 bases). Germline CDR1 and CDR2: SGHRS and YFSETQ. V dropped 1 base and J dropped 5 bases, with 10 bases sitting between them. The CDR3 is 14 amino acids. DNA for the CDR3: TGCGCCAGCAGCTTGTCCCGGGGGGATCAGCCCCAGCATTTT. Translation: CASSLSRGDQPQHF. The full variable domain, rest sourced from reference TRBV5-1 and TRBJ1-5, is KAGVTQTPRYLIKTRGQQVTLSCSPISGHRSVSWYQQTPGQGLQFLFEYFSETQRNKGNFPGRFSGRQFSNSRSEMNVSTLELGDSALYLCASSLSRGDQPQHFGDGTRLSIL.